These 32 T cell receptor beta chains came from one sample sequenced in a study of blood T cells in healthy people across ages (dated by TCRdb to about 2015). The library came from 5' RACE. Instrument used: Illumina HiSeq 2500. A second PCR of about 7 to 12 cycles was performed with a sample-barcoded 5' primer and a J-beta primer mix. Using fastp at Q25 and MiXCR, TCRdb reprocessed the public reads and kept productive beta chains. All rows with the same CDR3 protein become a single entry with the most common DNA and genes. The sample includes approximately 1,000,000 distinct CDR3 sequences, with around two fifths observed a single time. Of the sample, less than 15% falls within the top ten clones. The sequencing sample was made of blood. Every receptor here comes from a man younger than 35 in good health.

The V gene is TRBV7-3, the J gene TRBJ2-1; 7 bases fit TRBD1. CDR3 length: 17 residues. The germline gives CDR1 SGHTA, CDR2 FQGTGA. The V and J ends lost 1 base and 0 bases, in that order; junction bases with no gene match: 6. CDR3 sequence: CASSLKGQINSYNEQFF. CDR3 coding DNA: TGTGCCAGCAGCTTAAAGGGACAGATCAACTCCTACAATGAGCAGTTCTTC.

A few counts support this clonotype. The chain joins TRBV29-1 to TRBJ1-1, with D hard to call. CDR1 and CDR2 from the germline V gene are SQVTM and ANQGSEA. This CDR3 spans 12 amino acids. Trimming took 0 bases from V and 7 from J, leaving 9 bases between them. The DNA of the CDR3 is TGCAGCGTTGAAGAGGAGAGGGATGAAGCTTTCTTT. Its translation is CSVEEERDEAFF.

V usage is TRBV20-1 and J usage is TRBJ2-5; maybe TRBD1 (5 bases). V lost 0 bases and J lost 2, with 10 bases in between. CDR3 size: 14 residues. From germline, CDR1 is DFQATT and CDR2 SNEGSKA (reference sequence). The CDR3 here is CSARDPTGQETQYF. The CDR3, as DNA: TGCAGTGCTAGAGATCCAACAGGACAAGAGACCCAGTACTTC.

The CDR3 DNA sequence: TGCAGTGCTAGTTTAGGGGGCGCAGATACGCAGTATTTT. Its translation is CSASLGGADTQYF. V gene TRBV20-1 combines with J gene TRBJ2-3, with 7 nucleotides matching TRBD1. The CDR3 covers 13 residues. Trimming removed 3 bases from V and 4 bases from J; junction bases left unmatched: 4. The germline V gene has CDR1 DFQATT and CDR2 SNEGSKA (reference sequence).

V gene TRBV12-3 or TRBV12-4 combines with J gene TRBJ1-5; D remains ambiguous. This CDR3 has 13 amino acids. V dropped 8 bases and J dropped 0 bases, with 8 bases sitting between them. DNA of the CDR3: TGTGCCAGCGGCATAAATAGCAATCAGCCCCAGCATTTT. Amino acid sequence: CASGINSNQPQHF.

The V call is TRBV12-3 or TRBV12-4, the J call TRBJ1-6; 7 nucleotides agree with TRBD1. The V gene end was trimmed by 3 bases and the J gene end by 5 bases; junction bases not matched to a gene: 4. The CDR3 is 15 amino acids. The CDR3 bases are TGTGCCAGCAGTTTGCGAGGGGGCGATAATTCACCCCTCCACTTT. It codes for CASSLRGGDNSPLHF.

The CDR3 nucleotides are TGTGCCAGCAGCTTTCGGTATGGTCATGGCGACGATGAGCAGTTCTTC. This translates into CASSFRYGHGDDEQFF. This chain joins TRBV7-9 and TRBJ2-1, with D unclear. The CDR3 consists of 16 residues. Germline lookup yields CDR1 SEHNR and CDR2 FQNEAQ (reference sequence). V shed 3 bases and J shed 8 bases, with 20 bases lying between them.

This clonotype showed up just a few times. The rearrangement joins TRBV13 to TRBJ2-3; no firm D call. Trimming shortened V by 4 bases and J by 0 bases, and 14 bases separated the two germline ends. This CDR3 contains 16 residues. The germline V gene encodes CDR1 PRHDT and CDR2 FYEKMQ (reference sequence). Here the CDR3 reads CASSYGRIASTDTQYF. CDR3 bases: TGTGCCAGCAGCTACGGACGGATAGCTAGCACAGATACGCAGTATTTT.

Concerning this clonotype: Here the CDR3 omits its conserved ending phenylalanine or tryptophan, so a read error is the likely source. The limits of the CDR3 on the DNA are not certain, so only TCRdb's listed CDR3 is given. This chain joins TRBV29-1 and TRBJ2-7; the table assigns TRBD1, which was not confirmed against the DNA. The V gene's germline CDR1 is SQVTM and CDR2 ANQGSEA. The CDR3 is made up of 13 amino acids, end residues included. The CDR3 sequence is CSPGTRKIRRAVL.

This clonotype was observed a few times. J is TRBJ1-1 and V is TRBV20-1; TRBD1 might be the D (5 bases). CDR1 DFQATT and CDR2 SNEGSKA come from the germline V gene (reference sequence). The CDR3 runs 17 residues. V was cut by 2 bases and J by 7 bases, with 26 bases left in between. The CDR3 DNA reads TGCAGTGCTAGAAGTCTAGTAGGGGTTCGGATTGTTGGTGAAGCTTTCTTT. Protein: CSARSLVGVRIVGEAFF.

A few counts support this clonotype. The CDR3 sequence is CASSPEEDYGYTF. The CDR3 nucleotides read TGCGCCAGTAGCCCCGAGGAGGACTATGGCTACACCTTC. The chain is built from TRBV5-1 and TRBJ1-2; no definite D call. CDR3 length equals 13 residues. From germline, CDR1 is SGHRS and CDR2 YFSETQ. V lost 8 bases and J lost 3, with 14 bases in between.

This chain joins TRBV20-1 and TRBJ2-3, with a tentative D call TRBD2 (6 bases). The CDR3 totals 17 residues. Trimming pared 6 bases from V and 5 bases from J, leaving 27 bases between. CDR1 and CDR2 from the germline V gene are DFQATT and SNEGSKA (reference sequence). The CDR3 loop reads CSAKRTGSGFLKDTQYF. The CDR3 DNA follows: TGCAGTGCCAAAAGGACCGGTAGCGGCTTCTTGAAAGATACGCAGTATTTT.

The count of this clonotype is one. The V gene is TRBV9, the J gene TRBJ2-5; D is possibly TRBD2 (6 bases). CDR1 and CDR2 from the germline V gene are SGDLS and YYNGEE. The CDR3 runs to 16 residues. V lost 3 bases and J 11 bases, leaving 26 bases between the germline ends. The CDR3 nucleotides are TGTGCCAGCAGCGCCAACGGGGGAAACTCCTACAATGAGCAGTACTTC. Its protein is CASSANGGNSYNEQYF.

This clonotype was detected only once. The rearrangement links TRBV10-3 to TRBJ2-5, with TRBD2 matching over 8 bases. Germline V gene lookup returns CDR1 ENHRY and CDR2 SYGVKD. The CDR3 spans 15 residues. The V and J ends lost 0 bases and 5 bases, in that order; junction bases with no gene match: 5. In DNA, the CDR3 is TGTGCCATCAGTGAGTCAAGCCGGGAGGGGGAGACCCAGTACTTC. It codes for CAISESSREGETQYF.

The chain has TRBV10-3 and TRBJ2-3; TRBD2 matches at 10 bases. Germline V lookup: CDR1 ENHRY, CDR2 SYGVKD. The CDR3 has 17 amino acids. V trimming: 6 bases; J trimming: 5 bases; junction bases outside the gene matches: 14. CDR3 amino acids: CAIRDGLAALEGDTQYF. The CDR3 coding sequence is TGTGCCATCAGGGATGGACTAGCGGCCCTCGAGGGAGATACGCAGTATTTT.

This clonotype was counted a few times. J is TRBJ2-1 and V is TRBV20-1, with D perhaps being TRBD1 or TRBD2 (6 bases each). There are 13 residues in the CDR3. The germline V gene has CDR1 DFQATT and CDR2 SNEGSKA (reference sequence). V was cut by 6 bases and J by 6 bases, with 15 bases left in between. CDR3 coding DNA: TGCAGTGCCCGGGGGCGGCAGGGCAATGAGCAGTTCTTC. Protein: CSARGRQGNEQFF.

There are a few counts of this clonotype. V usage is TRBV28 and J usage is TRBJ2-2, with D perhaps matching TRBD1 (5 bases). Trimming left V 6 bases short and J 0 bases short, with 11 bases between. Germline CDR1 and CDR2: MDHEN and SYDVKM. CDR3 size: 15 residues. CDR3 protein: CASRLQQANTGELFF. CDR3 DNA sequence: TGTGCCAGCAGACTACAACAGGCGAACACCGGGGAGCTGTTTTTT.

In its sample, this clonotype was seen a few times. One end of the junction varies from germline; a read error may be responsible. The V gene is TRBV7-2, the J gene TRBJ1-4; D is perhaps TRBD1 (6 bases). The CDR3 extends over 14 amino acids. CDR1 SGHTA and CDR2 FQGNSA come from the germline V gene. The CDR3 protein is CASSLSQGNEKLFF. In nucleotides, the CDR3 is TGTGCTAGCAGCTTAAGCCAGGGGAATGAAAAACTGTTTTTT.

The rearrangement links TRBV20-1 to TRBJ2-5; 10 nucleotides align to TRBD2. This CDR3 comprises 15 residues. V shed 6 bases and J 5 bases; nucleotides not matched to a gene: 12. The germline V gene has CDR1 DFQATT and CDR2 SNEGSKA (reference sequence). In DNA, the CDR3 is TGCAGTGCACTCTCCGCACTAGCGGGGCGGGAGACCCAGTACTTC. Translating it yields CSALSALAGRETQYF.

This clonotype was seen a few times. The J gene is TRBJ1-2, the V gene TRBV5-1, with unresolved D. The CDR3 length is 14 residues. Germline CDR1 SGHRS, CDR2 YFSETQ. V was trimmed by 6 bases and J by 5 bases, leaving 17 bases between them. DNA of the CDR3: TGCGCCAGCACCTCCGGAGGGCTCGGATATGGCTACACCTTC. This encodes CASTSGGLGYGYTF. The whole variable domain, remainder taken from reference TRBV5-1 and TRBJ1-2, is KAGVTQTPRYLIKTRGQQVTLSCSPISGHRSVSWYQQTPGQGLQFLFEYFSETQRNKGNFPGRFSGRQFSNSRSEMNVSTLELGDSALYLCASTSGGLGYGYTFGSGTRLTVV.

This sequence joins TRBV30 and TRBJ2-5; 8 nucleotides align to TRBD2. From germline, CDR1 is GTSNPN and CDR2 SVGIG (reference sequence). This CDR3 is built from 14 residues. V shed 1 base and J 11 bases; nucleotides not matched to a gene: 12. CDR3 sequence: CAWSGTSGYNEQYF. DNA of the CDR3: TGTGCCTGGAGTGGTACTAGCGGATACAATGAGCAGTACTTC.

The rearrangement links TRBV5-6 to TRBJ2-5; D unresolved. Trimming removed 4 bases at V and 7 bases at J, with 14 bases between. Germline CDR1 and CDR2: SGHDT and YYEEEE. The length of the CDR3 is 13 residues. DNA for the CDR3: TGTGCCAGCAGCCCTAAAGTAGGTGGGACCCAGTACTTC. It is translated as CASSPKVGGTQYF.

The gene calls are TRBV7-2 and TRBJ2-3, with 11 bases identical to TRBD2. Germline CDR1 and CDR2: SGHTA and FQGNSA. This CDR3 has 17 amino acids. V gave up 5 bases and J gave up 3 bases; unmatched junction bases: 10. CDR3 amino acids: CASSPPSASGGTDTQYF. The CDR3 region has the DNA TGTGCCAGCAGCCCCCCCTCGGCTAGCGGGGGGACAGATACGCAGTATTTT.

This clonotype showed up just once. V and J are TRBV3-1 and TRBJ2-5; D is ambiguous. The V end was cut by 4 bases, the J end by 4 bases, with 13 bases between. This CDR3 is 14 amino acids long. Germline V gene lookup returns CDR1 LGHDT and CDR2 YNNKEL (reference sequence). The CDR3 sequence: CASSRRQNRETQYF. The CDR3 DNA is TGTGCCAGCAGCCGAAGGCAGAACCGAGAGACCCAGTACTTC.

The chain is built from TRBV6-5 and TRBJ2-3; unclear D gene. V was cut by 6 bases and J by 0 bases, with 10 bases left in between. Germline V gene data show CDR1 as MNHEY and CDR2 as SVGAGI. The CDR3 is 14 residues long. The CDR3 bases are TGTGCCAGCAGCACCTCACAAAGCACAGATACGCAGTATTTT. It codes for CASSTSQSTDTQYF.

V gene TRBV7-8 combines with J gene TRBJ1-1; TRBD1 is a possible D gene (5 bases). There are 16 residues in the CDR3. CDR1 is SGHVS, CDR2 FQNEAQ, per germline. V was shortened by 2 bases and J by 4 bases, with 17 bases between the two germline ends. This chain's CDR3 is CASSLRVRGGVTEAFF. The CDR3 DNA sequence: TGTGCCAGCAGCTTACGGGTCCGGGGCGGCGTCACTGAAGCTTTCTTT.

This clonotype was observed a few times. The rearrangement links TRBV20-1 to TRBJ2-5, with 8 bases matching TRBD1. This CDR3 is built from 14 residues. V lost 2 bases, J lost 2 bases, and 4 bases stayed unmatched. Germline loops: CDR1 DFQATT, CDR2 SNEGSKA (reference sequence). The CDR3 is CSARSHRGQETQYF. The CDR3 DNA follows: TGCAGTGCTAGATCTCACAGGGGGCAAGAGACCCAGTACTTC.

The chain combines TRBV7-9 with TRBJ2-1, with TRBD2 matching 11 bases. The CDR3 spans 16 residues. Germline lookup yields CDR1 SEHNR and CDR2 FQNEAQ (reference sequence). Unmatched junction bases numbered 7, after V lost 5 bases and J lost 4 bases. CDR3 nucleotide sequence: TGTGCCAGCAGCCCCCGTAGCGGGGGGGCTTACAATGAGCAGTTCTTC. Amino acid sequence: CASSPRSGGAYNEQFF.

In this sample, this clonotype turned up a few times. The chain uses TRBV20-1 and TRBJ2-2, with D possibly being TRBD2 (5 bases). V lost 0 bases to trimming and J lost 7 bases, with 12 bases between them. Germline V gene lookup returns CDR1 DFQATT and CDR2 SNEGSKA (reference sequence). The CDR3 is 14 residues long. The CDR3 loop is CSARDEGLSGELFF. CDR3 coding DNA: TGCAGTGCTAGAGATGAGGGCTTAAGCGGGGAGCTGTTTTTT.

This clonotype was recorded many times. This chain uses TRBV6-4 with TRBJ2-3; D may correspond to TRBD1 or TRBD2 (6 bases each). Trimming pared 0 bases from V and 2 bases from J, leaving 9 bases between. This CDR3 contains 15 residues. CDR1 and CDR2 from the germline V gene are MRHNA and SNTAGT. DNA of the CDR3: TGTGCCAGCAGTGACTCTGGGGGGCACACAGATACGCAGTATTTT. Translating gives CASSDSGGHTDTQYF.

This clonotype was observed a handful of times. The J gene is TRBJ1-1, the V gene TRBV10-3, with D unclear. The CDR3 sequence is 12 residues long. Trimming removed 8 bases from V and 3 bases from J, with 10 bases in between. Germline-derived CDR1 and CDR2 are ENHRY and SYGVKD. The CDR3 DNA is TGTGCCATCGGGCCTCTAGACACTGAAGCTTTCTTT. It encodes CAIGPLDTEAFF.

This clonotype appeared a few times. This chain connects TRBV6-5 to TRBJ2-7; 8 bases match TRBD1. CDR3 length: 14 amino acids. Germline V CDR1 and CDR2: MNHEY, SVGAGI. The V segment lost 7 bases and the J segment 4 bases; nucleotides outside the gene matches: 9. This CDR3 is CASTSGTGRYEQYF. DNA for the CDR3: TGTGCCAGCACCTCCGGGACAGGCAGATACGAGCAGTACTTC.